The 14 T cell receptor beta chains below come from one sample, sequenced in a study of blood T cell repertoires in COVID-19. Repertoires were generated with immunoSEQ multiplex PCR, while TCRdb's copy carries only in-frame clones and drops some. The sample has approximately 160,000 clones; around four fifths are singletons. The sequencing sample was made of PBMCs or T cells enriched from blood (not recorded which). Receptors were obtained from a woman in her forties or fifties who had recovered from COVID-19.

Here the CDR3 reads CASSPGGVGEQYV. Here the CDR3 DNA reads TGTGCCAGCAGCCCCGGGGGGGTGGGGGAGCAGTACGTC. The V call is TRBV11-2, the J call TRBJ2-7; 8 bases align to TRBD2. CDR1 and CDR2 (germline): SGHAT, FQNNGV. The CDR3 loop spans 13 amino acids. V shed 5 bases and J 7 bases; nucleotides not matched to a gene: 7.

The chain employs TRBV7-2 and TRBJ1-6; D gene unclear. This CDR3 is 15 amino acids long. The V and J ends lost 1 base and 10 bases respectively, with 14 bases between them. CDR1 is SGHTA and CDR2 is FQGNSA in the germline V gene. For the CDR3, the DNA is TGTGCCAGCAGCTTAGTCACGGCGGGCCCCTCACCCCTCCACTTT. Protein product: CASSLVTAGPSPLHF.

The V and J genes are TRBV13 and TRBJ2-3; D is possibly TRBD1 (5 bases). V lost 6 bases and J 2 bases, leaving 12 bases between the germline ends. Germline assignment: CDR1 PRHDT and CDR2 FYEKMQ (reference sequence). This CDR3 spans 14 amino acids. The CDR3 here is CASSRGQTTDTQYF. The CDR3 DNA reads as TGTGCCAGCAGTCGAGGACAAACCACAGATACGCAGTATTTT.

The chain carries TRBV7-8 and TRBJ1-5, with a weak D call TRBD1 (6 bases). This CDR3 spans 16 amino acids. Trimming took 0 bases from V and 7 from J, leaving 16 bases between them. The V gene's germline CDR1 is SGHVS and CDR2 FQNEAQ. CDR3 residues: CASSLAPQGGKQPQHF. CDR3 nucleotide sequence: TGTGCCAGCAGCTTAGCCCCACAGGGAGGGAAACAGCCCCAGCATTTT.

DNA for the CDR3: TGCGCCAGCAGCTTGGTACAGGGGATGGATGGCTACACCTTC. The encoded protein is CASSLVQGMDGYTF. This chain connects TRBV5-1 to TRBJ1-2; 7 positions match TRBD1. The CDR3 loop spans 14 amino acids. Germline CDR1 SGHRS, CDR2 YFSETQ. Losses at the gene ends were 0 bases for V and 6 bases for J; bases not matched to a gene: 5.

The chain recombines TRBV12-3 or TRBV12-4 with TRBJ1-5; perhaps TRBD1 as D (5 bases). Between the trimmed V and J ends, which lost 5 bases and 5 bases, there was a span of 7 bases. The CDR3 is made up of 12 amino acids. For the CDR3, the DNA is TGTGCCAGCAGTAAGGGGTATCAGCCCCAGCATTTT. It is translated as CASSKGYQPQHF.

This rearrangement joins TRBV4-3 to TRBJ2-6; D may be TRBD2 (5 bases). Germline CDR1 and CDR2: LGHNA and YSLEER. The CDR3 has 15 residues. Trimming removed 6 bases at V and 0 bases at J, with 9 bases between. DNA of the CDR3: TGCGCCAGCAGGCCGGCGGGCTCTGGGGCCAACGTCCTGACTTTC. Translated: CASRPAGSGANVLTF.

CDR3 protein: CASSSGTHRGTQPQHF. DNA for the CDR3: TGTGCCAGTAGTTCGGGAACACACAGGGGCACACAGCCCCAGCATTTT. The V call is TRBV19, the J call TRBJ1-5, with TRBD1 matching over 7 bases. Germline V lookup: CDR1 LNHDA, CDR2 SQIVND (reference sequence). Germline trimming cut 5 bases from V and 7 bases from J; bases unmatched to any gene: 14. The CDR3 is 16 amino acids.

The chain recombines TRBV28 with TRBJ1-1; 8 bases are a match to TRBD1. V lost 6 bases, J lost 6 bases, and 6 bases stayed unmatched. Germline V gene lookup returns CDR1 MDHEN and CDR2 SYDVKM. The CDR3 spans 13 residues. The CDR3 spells CASRGTGWPEAFF. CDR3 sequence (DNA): TGTGCCAGCAGGGGGACAGGTTGGCCTGAAGCTTTCTTT.

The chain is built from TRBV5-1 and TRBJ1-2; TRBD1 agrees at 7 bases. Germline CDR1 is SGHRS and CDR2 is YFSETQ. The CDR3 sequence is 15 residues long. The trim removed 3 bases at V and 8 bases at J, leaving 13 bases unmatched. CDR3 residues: CASSSQGGRVDGYTF. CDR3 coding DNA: TGCGCCAGCAGCTCGCAGGGGGGCAGAGTAGACGGCTACACCTTC.

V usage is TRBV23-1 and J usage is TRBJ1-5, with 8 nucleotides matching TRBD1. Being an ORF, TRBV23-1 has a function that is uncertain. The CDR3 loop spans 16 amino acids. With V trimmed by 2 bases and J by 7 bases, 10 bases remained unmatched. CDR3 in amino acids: CASSQEQGGLRQPQHF. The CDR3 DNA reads TGCGCCAGCAGTCAAGAACAGGGGGGTCTTCGGCAGCCCCAGCATTTT.

CDR3: CASRQADSSYNEQFF. The CDR3 nucleotides are TGTGCCAGCAGGCAAGCGGACTCCTCCTACAATGAGCAGTTCTTC. The chain carries TRBV7-9 and TRBJ2-1; D may be TRBD2 (5 bases). The V and J ends lost 6 bases and 0 bases respectively, with 12 bases between them. The CDR3 totals 15 residues. From germline, CDR1 is SEHNR and CDR2 FQNEAQ (reference sequence).

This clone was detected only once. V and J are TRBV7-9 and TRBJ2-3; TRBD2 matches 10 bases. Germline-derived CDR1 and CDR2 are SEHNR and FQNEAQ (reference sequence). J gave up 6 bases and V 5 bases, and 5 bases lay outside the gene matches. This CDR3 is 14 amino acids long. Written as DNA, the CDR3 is TGTGCCAGCAGCCTCCCGACTAGCGGGGATACGCAGTATTTT. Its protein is CASSLPTSGDTQYF.

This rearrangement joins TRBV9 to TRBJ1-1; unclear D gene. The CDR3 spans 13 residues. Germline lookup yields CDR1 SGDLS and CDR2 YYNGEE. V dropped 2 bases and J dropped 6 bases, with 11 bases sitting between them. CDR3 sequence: CASSVSGMAEAFF. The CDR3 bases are TGTGCCAGCAGCGTCTCAGGAATGGCTGAAGCTTTCTTT.